One and the same sample provided the 17 T cell receptor beta chains below, sequenced in a study of blood T cell repertoires in COVID-19. Generated by immunoSEQ multiplex PCR, the TCRdb table keeps only in-frame clones and is missing some. There are 300,000 to 400,000 clones in the sample; more than 75% occur only once, and roughly 2% lies in the top ten. The sequenced sample consisted of peripheral blood. The origin of the receptors is a woman in her fifties or sixties with COVID-19, enrolled during active disease.

The CDR3 DNA reads as TGCAGCGCTTATGAACAGGGGGCCACTTACTATGGCTACACCTTC. Translating it yields CSAYEQGATYYGYTF. The chain couples TRBV29-1 to TRBJ1-2, with TRBD1 matching over 9 bases. Losses at the gene ends were 7 bases for V and 3 bases for J; bases not matched to a gene: 12. The CDR3 spans 15 residues. Germline V gene data show CDR1 as SQVTM and CDR2 as ANQGSEA.

The rearrangement uses TRBV28 and TRBJ1-4; D call uncertain. The CDR3 spans 14 residues. The V gene lost 8 bases and the J gene lost 0 bases, with 10 bases spanning the gap. Germline assignment: CDR1 MDHEN and CDR2 SYDVKM. DNA for the CDR3: TGTGCCAGCGTCAACGGTGCAACTAATGAAAAACTGTTTTTT. Translation gives CASVNGATNEKLFF.

This chain uses TRBV28 with TRBJ2-7, with D maybe TRBD1 (6 bases). The CDR3 totals 14 residues. Trimming pared 3 bases from V and 5 bases from J, leaving 14 bases between. Germline V gene sequence: CDR1 MDHEN, CDR2 SYDVKM. CDR3 nucleotide sequence: TGTGCCAGCAGTTTGGGGACACCTCAAAACGAGCAGTACTTC. Amino acids: CASSLGTPQNEQYF.

The chain joins TRBV5-1 to TRBJ2-3; 9 bases map to TRBD1. The CDR3 has 16 amino acids. CDR1 and CDR2 from the germline V gene are SGHRS and YFSETQ. V shed 3 bases and J 3 bases; nucleotides not matched to a gene: 8. The CDR3 DNA reads as TGCGCCAGCAGCTCGCTTACAGGGGGCCTTACAGATACGCAGTATTTT. Protein product: CASSSLTGGLTDTQYF.

J is TRBJ1-5 and V is TRBV3-1 (or the pseudogene TRBV3-2), with 7 bases identical to TRBD1. CDR3 size: 14 residues. From germline, CDR1 is LGHDT and CDR2 YNNKEL (reference sequence). With V trimmed by 5 bases and J by 2 bases, 3 bases remained unmatched. The CDR3 DNA is TGTGCCAGCAGCGCACAGGGGCGCAATCAGCCCCAGCATTTT. Its protein product is CASSAQGRNQPQHF.

This rearrangement joins TRBV5-1 to TRBJ1-2; D is possibly TRBD1 (5 bases). Germline V lookup: CDR1 SGHRS, CDR2 YFSETQ. Deletions cut 4 bases from V and 6 bases from J, with 13 bases between. The CDR3 is 13 residues long. The CDR3 bases are TGCGCCAGCAGCCCGCAAGAAGGGGATGGCTACACCTTC. It translates to CASSPQEGDGYTF.

The chain is built from TRBV9 and TRBJ1-1; perhaps TRBD1 as D (6 bases). The CDR3 loop spans 14 amino acids. Germline V lookup: CDR1 SGDLS, CDR2 YYNGEE. V lost 4 bases and J 4 bases, leaving 14 bases between the germline ends. The CDR3, as DNA: TGTGCCAGCAGCTCCGCGGGGGCCAGCACTGAAGCTTTCTTT. Its protein product is CASSSAGASTEAFF.

This sequence joins TRBV2 and TRBJ1-5; no clear D. The germline V and J ends were trimmed by 3 bases and 6 bases, with 15 bases remaining between them. Germline CDR1 is SNHLY and CDR2 is FYNNEI. The CDR3 contains 15 residues. The CDR3 DNA is TGTGCCAGCAGTGACGTATTGGGTTCAGGTCAGCCCCAGCATTTT. As protein: CASSDVLGSGQPQHF.

The chain has TRBV7-9 and TRBJ1-5; the D is unclear. The CDR3 runs 15 residues. Trimming took off 5 bases at V and 0 bases at J, with 11 bases between the two ends. Germline CDR1 is SEHNR and CDR2 is FQNEAQ (reference sequence). CDR3 DNA sequence: TGTGCCAGCAGCCCCGCCCTGGCTAGCAATCAGCCCCAGCATTTT. It specifies CASSPALASNQPQHF.

The chain joins TRBV28 to TRBJ1-4; the D is unclear. The CDR3 spans 12 residues. CDR1 and CDR2 from the germline V gene are MDHEN and SYDVKM. Trimming shortened V by 2 bases and J by 8 bases, and 6 bases separated the two germline ends. The CDR3 DNA sequence: TGTGCCAGCAGTTTAGTCCGGGAAAAACTGTTTTTT. Translated: CASSLVREKLFF.

This clone was recorded only once. The same CDR3 is also encoded by other DNA sequences in this sample. J is TRBJ2-7 and V is TRBV19, with 8 bases fitting TRBD1. This CDR3 has 15 amino acids. Germline V gene lookup returns CDR1 LNHDA and CDR2 SQIVND (reference sequence). The ends lost 5 bases at V and 1 base at J; junction bases unmatched: 7. The CDR3 protein is CASSSGTGSSYEQYF. The CDR3 DNA reads as TGTGCCAGTAGTTCTGGGACAGGTTCTTCCTACGAGCAGTACTTC.

V and J are TRBV2 and TRBJ1-4; no clear D. Germline V gives CDR1 SNHLY, CDR2 FYNNEI. The CDR3 has 13 residues. Trimming took off 7 bases at V and 5 bases at J, with 11 bases between the two ends. The CDR3 spells CASNSGSNEKLFF. The CDR3 DNA is TGTGCCAGCAATTCCGGGTCAAATGAAAAACTGTTTTTT.

This rearrangement joins TRBV30 to TRBJ2-2; possibly TRBD1 for D (5 bases). The CDR3 is 12 residues long. CDR1 and CDR2 (germline): GTSNPN, SVGIG (reference sequence). Trimming took 5 bases from V and 6 from J, leaving 10 bases between them. This CDR3 reads CAWGRGSGELFF. CDR3 sequence (DNA): TGTGCCTGGGGAAGGGGTTCCGGGGAGCTGTTTTTT.

The chain recombines TRBV2 with TRBJ2-2; 8 bases agree with TRBD1. V trimming: 7 bases; J trimming: 4 bases; junction bases outside the gene matches: 5. Germline CDR1 is SNHLY and CDR2 is FYNNEI. The CDR3 is 14 residues long. The CDR3 coding sequence is TGTGCCAGCATGGTAGGGACAGGCACCGGGGAGCTGTTTTTT. It specifies CASMVGTGTGELFF.

This clone showed up just a few times. The V call is TRBV6-1, the J call TRBJ1-5; D remains unclear. The CDR3 is 14 amino acids. The V end lost 2 bases, the J end lost 4 bases, and 9 bases lay between the germline ends. CDR1 is MNHNS and CDR2 is SASEGT in the germline V gene. The chain's CDR3 is CASSEIGENQPQHF. The CDR3 DNA reads as TGTGCCAGCAGTGAAATAGGAGAAAATCAGCCCCAGCATTTT.

This sequence joins TRBV7-8 and TRBJ2-2, with 7 bases matching TRBD2. This CDR3 has 14 residues. CDR1 is SGHVS and CDR2 is FQNEAQ in the germline V gene. V gave up 3 bases and J gave up 4 bases; unmatched junction bases: 2. The CDR3 loop is CASSLSGATGELFF. In DNA form, the CDR3 reads TGTGCCAGCAGCTTGAGCGGGGCCACCGGGGAGCTGTTTTTT.

The chain combines TRBV7-9 with TRBJ1-2; TRBD1 aligns across 10 bases. The CDR3 is made up of 15 amino acids. The trim removed 2 bases at V and 5 bases at J, leaving 5 bases unmatched. The germline V gene encodes CDR1 SEHNR and CDR2 FQNEAQ (reference sequence). The CDR3 protein is CASSLPGQGIYGYTF. CDR3 nucleotides: TGTGCCAGCAGCTTACCGGGACAGGGGATTTATGGCTACACCTTC. Looking up the rest from reference TRBV7-9 and TRBJ1-2 gives the full variable domain: DTGVSQNPRHKITKRGQNVTFRCDPISEHNRLYWYRQTLGQGPEFLTYFQNEAQLEKSRLLSDRFSAERPKGSFSTLEIQRTEQGDSAMYLCASSLPGQGIYGYTFGSGTRLTVV.